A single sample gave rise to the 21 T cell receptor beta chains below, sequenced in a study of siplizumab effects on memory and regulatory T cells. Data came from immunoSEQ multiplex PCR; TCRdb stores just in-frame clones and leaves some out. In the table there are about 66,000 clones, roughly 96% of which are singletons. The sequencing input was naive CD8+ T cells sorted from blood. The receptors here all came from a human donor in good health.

The CDR3 loop reads CASSLGGASTDTQYF. For the CDR3, the DNA is TGTGCCAGCAGCTTAGGCGGGGCCAGCACAGATACGCAGTATTTT. V and J are TRBV7-9 and TRBJ2-3; tentatively, D is TRBD2 (6 bases). V was shortened by 1 base and J by 0 bases, with 8 bases between the two germline ends. This CDR3 contains 15 residues. Germline V gives CDR1 SEHNR, CDR2 FQNEAQ (reference sequence).

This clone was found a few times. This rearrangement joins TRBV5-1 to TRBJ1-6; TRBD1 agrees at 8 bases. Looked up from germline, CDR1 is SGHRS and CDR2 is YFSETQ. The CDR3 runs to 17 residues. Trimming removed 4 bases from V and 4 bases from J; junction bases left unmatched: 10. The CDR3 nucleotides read TGCGCCAGCAGCGATTACACAGGGGGATGGTATAATTCACCCCTCCACTTT. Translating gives CASSDYTGGWYNSPLHF.

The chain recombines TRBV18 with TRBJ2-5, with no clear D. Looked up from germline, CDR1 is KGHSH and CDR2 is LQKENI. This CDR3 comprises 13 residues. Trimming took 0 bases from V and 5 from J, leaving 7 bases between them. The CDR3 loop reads CASSPPIRETQYF. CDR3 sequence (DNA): TGTGCCAGCTCACCACCCATTCGGGAGACCCAGTACTTC.

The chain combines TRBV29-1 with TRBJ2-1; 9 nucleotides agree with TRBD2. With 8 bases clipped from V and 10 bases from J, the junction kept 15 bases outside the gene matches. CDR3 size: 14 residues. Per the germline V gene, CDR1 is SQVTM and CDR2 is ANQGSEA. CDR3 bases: TGCAGCTCTCTAGGGGTAGCGGGGGCGGGGGAGCAGTTCTTC. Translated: CSSLGVAGAGEQFF.

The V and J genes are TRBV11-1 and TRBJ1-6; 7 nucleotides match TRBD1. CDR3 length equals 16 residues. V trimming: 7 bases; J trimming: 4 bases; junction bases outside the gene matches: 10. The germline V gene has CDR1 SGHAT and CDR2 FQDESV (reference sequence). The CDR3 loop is CASTLGGTAYNSPLHF. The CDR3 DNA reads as TGTGCCAGCACCCTAGGAGGGACAGCTTATAATTCACCCCTCCACTTT. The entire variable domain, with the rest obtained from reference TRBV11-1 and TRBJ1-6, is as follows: EAEVAQSPRYKITEKSQAVAFWCDPISGHATLYWYRQILGQGPELLVQFQDESVVDDSQLPKDRFSAERLKGVDSTLKIQPAELGDSAMYLCASTLGGTAYNSPLHFGNGTRLTVT.

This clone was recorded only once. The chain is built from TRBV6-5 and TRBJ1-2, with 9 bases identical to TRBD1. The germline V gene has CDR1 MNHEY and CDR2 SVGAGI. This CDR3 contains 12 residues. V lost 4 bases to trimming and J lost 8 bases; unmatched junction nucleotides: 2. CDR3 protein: CASSSGQGGYTF. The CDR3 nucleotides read TGTGCCAGCAGTTCGGGACAGGGAGGCTACACCTTC.

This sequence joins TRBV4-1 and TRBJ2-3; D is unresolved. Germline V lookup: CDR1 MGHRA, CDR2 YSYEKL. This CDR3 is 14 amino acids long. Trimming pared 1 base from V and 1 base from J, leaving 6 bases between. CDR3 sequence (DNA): TGCGCCAGCAGCCAAGGTACGGGCACAGATACGCAGTATTTT. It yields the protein CASSQGTGTDTQYF.

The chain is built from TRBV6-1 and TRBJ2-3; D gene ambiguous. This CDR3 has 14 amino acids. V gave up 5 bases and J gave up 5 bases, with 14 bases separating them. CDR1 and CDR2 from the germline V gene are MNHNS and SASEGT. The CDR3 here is CASSPSQLEDTQYF. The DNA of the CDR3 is TGTGCCAGCAGTCCCTCACAATTGGAAGATACGCAGTATTTT.

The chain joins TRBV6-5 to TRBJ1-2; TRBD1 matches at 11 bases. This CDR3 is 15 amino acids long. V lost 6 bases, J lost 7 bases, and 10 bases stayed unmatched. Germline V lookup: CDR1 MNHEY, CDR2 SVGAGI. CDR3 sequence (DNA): TGTGCCAGCAGCCCGGGACAGGGGGTTTTAGTTGGCTACACCTTC. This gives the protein CASSPGQGVLVGYTF.

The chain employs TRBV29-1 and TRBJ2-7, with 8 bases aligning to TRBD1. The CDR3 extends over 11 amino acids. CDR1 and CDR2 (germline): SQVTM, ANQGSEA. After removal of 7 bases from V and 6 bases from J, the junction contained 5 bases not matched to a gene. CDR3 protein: CSGGQGSEQYF. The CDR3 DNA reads TGCAGCGGTGGACAGGGTAGCGAGCAGTACTTC.

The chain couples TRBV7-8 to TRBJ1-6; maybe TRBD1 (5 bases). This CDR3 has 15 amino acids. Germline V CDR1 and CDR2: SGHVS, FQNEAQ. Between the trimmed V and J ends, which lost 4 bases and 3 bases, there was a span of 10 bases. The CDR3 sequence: CASSWGTDYNSPLHF. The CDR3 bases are TGTGCCAGCAGCTGGGGGACGGACTATAATTCACCCCTCCACTTT.

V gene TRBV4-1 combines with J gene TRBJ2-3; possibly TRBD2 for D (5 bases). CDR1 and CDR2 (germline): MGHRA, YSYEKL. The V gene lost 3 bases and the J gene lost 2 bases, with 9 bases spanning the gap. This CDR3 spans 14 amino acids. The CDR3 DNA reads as TGCGCCAGCAGCCAGGGGAGTATCACAGATACGCAGTATTTT. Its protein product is CASSQGSITDTQYF.

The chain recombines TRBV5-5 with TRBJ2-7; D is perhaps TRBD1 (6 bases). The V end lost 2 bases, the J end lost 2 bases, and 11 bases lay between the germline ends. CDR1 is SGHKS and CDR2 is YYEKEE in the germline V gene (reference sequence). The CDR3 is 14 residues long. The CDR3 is CASSFPPGAYEQYF. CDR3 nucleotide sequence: TGTGCCAGCAGCTTCCCTCCAGGGGCCTACGAGCAGTACTTC.

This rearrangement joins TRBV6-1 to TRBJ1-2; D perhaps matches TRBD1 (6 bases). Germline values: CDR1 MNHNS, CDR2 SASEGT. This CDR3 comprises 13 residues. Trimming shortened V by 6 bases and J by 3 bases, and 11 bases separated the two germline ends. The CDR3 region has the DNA TGTGCCAGCAGGCTACAGGGAGACTATGGCTACACCTTC. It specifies CASRLQGDYGYTF.

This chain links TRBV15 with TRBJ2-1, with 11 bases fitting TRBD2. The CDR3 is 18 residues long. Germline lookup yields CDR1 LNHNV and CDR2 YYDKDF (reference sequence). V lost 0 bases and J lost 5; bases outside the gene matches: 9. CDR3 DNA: TGTGCCACCAGCAGAGATTGGGCTAGCGGGGGGAATGACAATGAGCAGTTCTTC. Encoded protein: CATSRDWASGGNDNEQFF.

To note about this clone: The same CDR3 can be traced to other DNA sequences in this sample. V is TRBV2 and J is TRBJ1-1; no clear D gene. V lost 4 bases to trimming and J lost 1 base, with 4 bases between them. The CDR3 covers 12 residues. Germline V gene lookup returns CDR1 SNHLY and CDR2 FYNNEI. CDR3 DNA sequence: TGTGCCAGCAGTGGGGGGAACACTGAAGCTTTCTTT. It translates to CASSGGNTEAFF. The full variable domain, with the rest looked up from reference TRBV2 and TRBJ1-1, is EPEVTQTPSHQVTQMGQEVILRCVPISNHLYFYWYRQILGQKVEFLVSFYNNEISEKSEIFDDQFSVERPDGSNFTLKIRSTKLEDSAMYFCASSGGNTEAFFGQGTRLTVV.

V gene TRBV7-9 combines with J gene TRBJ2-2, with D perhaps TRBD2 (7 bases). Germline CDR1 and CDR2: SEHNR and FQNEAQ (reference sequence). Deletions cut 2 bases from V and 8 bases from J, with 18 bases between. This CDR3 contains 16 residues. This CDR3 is CASSLFGRGATGELFF. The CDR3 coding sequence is TGTGCCAGCAGCTTATTTGGACGGGGGGCAACTGGGGAGCTGTTTTTT.

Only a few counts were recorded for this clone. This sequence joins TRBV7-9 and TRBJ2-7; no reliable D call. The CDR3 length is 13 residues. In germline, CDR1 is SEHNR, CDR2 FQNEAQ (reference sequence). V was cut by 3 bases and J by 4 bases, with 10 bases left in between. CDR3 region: CASSFSVSYEQYF. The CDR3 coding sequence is TGTGCCAGCAGCTTCTCCGTCTCTTACGAGCAGTACTTC.

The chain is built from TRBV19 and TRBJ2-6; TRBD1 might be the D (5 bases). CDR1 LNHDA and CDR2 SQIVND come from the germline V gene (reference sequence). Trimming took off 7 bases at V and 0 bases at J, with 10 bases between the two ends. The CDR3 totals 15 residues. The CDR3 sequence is CASTPTDSGANVLTF. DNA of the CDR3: TGTGCCAGTACCCCGACAGACTCTGGGGCCAACGTCCTGACTTTC.

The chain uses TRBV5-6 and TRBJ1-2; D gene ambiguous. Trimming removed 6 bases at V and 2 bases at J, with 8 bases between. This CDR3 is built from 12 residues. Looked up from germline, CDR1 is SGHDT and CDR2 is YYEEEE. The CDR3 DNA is TGTGCCAGCACAAGACCGAACTATGGCTACACCTTC. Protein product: CASTRPNYGYTF. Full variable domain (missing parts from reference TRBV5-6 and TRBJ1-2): DAGVTQSPTHLIKTRGQQVTLRCSPKSGHDTVSWYQQALGQGPQFIFQYYEEEERQRGNFPDRFSGHQFPNYSSELNVNALLLGDSALYLCASTRPNYGYTFGSGTRLTVV.

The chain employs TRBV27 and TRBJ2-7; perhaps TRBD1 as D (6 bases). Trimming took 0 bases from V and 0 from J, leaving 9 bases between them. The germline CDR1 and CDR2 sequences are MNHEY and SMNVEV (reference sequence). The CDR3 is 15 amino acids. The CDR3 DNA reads TGTGCCAGCAGTTTATCGATGACAGGCTCCTACGAGCAGTACTTC. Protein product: CASSLSMTGSYEQYF.